This T cell receptor beta chain was captured by sequencing in a study of T cells in Graves' hyperthyroidism and ophthalmopathy. Study overall: The initial diagnosis was the point when peripheral blood was collected, ahead of any treatment.

Trimming removed 0 bases at V and 7 bases at J, with 7 bases between. The V gene's germline CDR1 is DFQATT and CDR2 SNEGSKA (reference sequence). The CDR3 sequence is 12 residues long. Participants, patients aged 18 to 65, had newly diagnosed hyperthyroidism with a duration under 2 months. The investigators amplified TCR beta CDR3 regions from RNA transcripts. Using the HTBI primer set, a first-round RT-PCR was run on the TCR CDR3. One entry per CDR3 protein results from TCRdb running MiXCR on the multiplex PCR reads. The data show 650,000 to 750,000 distinct CDR3 sequences, around 13% seen once. Sequenced input: blood. The receptor's source is a young woman with Graves' hyperthyroidism. V gene TRBV20-1 combines with J gene TRBJ2-1; D unclear. The CDR3 here is CSAREGRNEQFF. The DNA of the CDR3 is TGCAGTGCTAGAGAAGGAAGGAATGAGCAGTTCTTC.